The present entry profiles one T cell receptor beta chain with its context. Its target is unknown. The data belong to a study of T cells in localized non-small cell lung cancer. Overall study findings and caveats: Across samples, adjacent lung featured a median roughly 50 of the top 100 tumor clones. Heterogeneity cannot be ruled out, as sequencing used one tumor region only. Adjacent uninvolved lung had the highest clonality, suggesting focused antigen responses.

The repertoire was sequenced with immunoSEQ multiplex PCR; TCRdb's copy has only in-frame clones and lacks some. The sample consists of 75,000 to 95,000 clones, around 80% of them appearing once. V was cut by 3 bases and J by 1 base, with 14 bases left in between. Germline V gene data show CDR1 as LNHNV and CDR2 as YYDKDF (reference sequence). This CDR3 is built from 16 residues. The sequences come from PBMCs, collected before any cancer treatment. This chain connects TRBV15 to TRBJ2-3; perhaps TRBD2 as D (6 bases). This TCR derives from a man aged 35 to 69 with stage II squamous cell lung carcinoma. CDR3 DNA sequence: TGTGCCACCAGCAGCTACCTCCCGGGGGGCACAGATACGCAGTATTTT. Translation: CATSSYLPGGTDTQYF.